Here is one T cell receptor beta chain with its context. Its antigen is still unknown. Base qualities are missing; no much larger clone stands one base away. These data come from a study of T cell responses to AZD1222 COVID-19 vaccine (dated by TCRdb to 2020 to 2022). Regarding the study in general: AZD1222 recipients with second doses at about 4 weeks or about 12 weeks were pooled, because spike-specific TCR depth and breadth did not differ between schedules. TCR sequencing covered some 240 trial participants: 200 to 220 given two doses of AZD1222 and approximately 25 given two doses of MenACWY control vaccine. Enrollment into the trials was organized by age into subgroups of 18-55, 56-69 and 70-plus years, and those subgroups contained roughly 150, 30 and 60 TCR-sequenced participants, respectively.

The CDR3 regions of human TCRbeta chains were analyzed by immunosequencing. The original pipeline was this. TCRs in the repertoires were matched against a reference library of SARS-CoV-2-specific TCRs that had been generated with the MIRA antigen-specificity platform. Breadth meant the fraction of unique TCRs that were SARS-CoV-2-associated, whereas depth meant the fraction of total T cells that were SARS-CoV-2-associated. Using the MIRA data, every spike-specific TCR was mapped to the spike region that the TCR reacted to and assigned to either a CD4 or a CD8 class. Log10-transformed breadth and depth values were compared by one-way ANOVA with Sidak's multiple comparisons tests. TCRdb obtained this table from immuneACCESS and retained in-frame rearrangements with V and J assigned. These tables miss some clones; where compared with another copy, unresolved V genes account for less than half of the shortfall, and the remainder is unexplained. The DNA was the basis for D and trimming; V, J and clone size are from that table. In all, the sample holds about 180,000 clones, and about 91% of those were seen once. The ten largest clonotypes hold roughly 0.5% of the sample.

The time point label corresponds to: baseline before first vaccination. Samples from vaccinated people were obtained from the UK trials COV001 and COV002, which included a single-blind randomized controlled phase 2/3 trial of AZD1222 (ChAdOx1 nCoV-19) in healthy adults. For TCRbeta chain sequencing, PBMC samples were collected from trial participants at day 0 and at day 28 after the second dose. V trim: 0 bases; J trim: 11 bases; unmatched bases: 5. From cysteine to phenylalanine, the CDR3 is 13 amino acids long. Solely the CDR3 DNA is kept, with 39 bases framed from the first base. CDR1 SGHRS and CDR2 YFSETQ were looked up in the germline V gene. What the work shows at the level of the full study, not this receptor alone: Epitopes outside the regions mutated in the B.1.351 and B.1.1.7 variants were reportedly recognized by nearly half of the unique spike-specific TCRs. A significant rise in spike-specific TCR breadth and depth was observed after two AZD1222 doses relative to day 0 and relative to MenACWY recipients. Conclusions about previously exposed vaccinees were limited because only six AZD1222 recipients were SARS-CoV-2 seropositive at baseline. Most participants were white British and females outnumbered males, and the authors suggested that clonal diversity may have been underestimated. Because no samples from the day 14 peak response were available, repertoires could be characterized only after the peak T cell response. The 56-69-year group was small, and its depth increase did not reach significance, likely because of low power. Vaccine-associated CD4 TCRs spanned the whole spike protein, with dominant responses in regions 160-218 and 743-854.

This sequence originates from an adult in good health. The V gene is TRBV5-1 and the J gene is TRBJ1-1, with 9 bases matching TRBD1. Source: peripheral blood, taken on day 0 of AZD1222 vaccination. The CDR3 here reads CASSLDLDRGAFF. The DNA sequence is given as TGCGCCAGCAGCTTGGATCTGGACAGGGGTGCTTTCTTT.